The T cell receptor beta chain under discussion was sequenced for a study of blood T cell repertoires in COVID-19. Study overall: In each case, the material was cDNA or gDNA derived from T cells, B-cell-depleted T cells, or PBMCs.

Clones were read by immunoSEQ multiplex PCR, and TCRdb kept only the in-frame ones, dropping some. The sample lists 150,000 to 200,000 clones, around 80% occurring once. CDR1 is SGHNT and CDR2 is YENEEA in the germline V gene. V was shortened by 1 base and J by 6 bases, with 13 bases between the two germline ends. This CDR3 comprises 15 residues. The J gene is TRBJ2-1, the V gene TRBV11-3; D might be TRBD1 (6 bases). This clonotype was obtained from a woman aged 50 to 60 who had recovered from COVID-19. Material for sequencing was PBMCs or T cells enriched from blood (not recorded which). CDR3 in DNA: TGTGCCAGCAGCTTAGGGCAGGGGATACTCAATGAGCAGTTCTTC. Its protein product is CASSLGQGILNEQFF.